The count of the clone carrying this T cell receptor beta chain is one. Germline lookup yields CDR1 SGHKS and CDR2 YYEKEE (reference sequence). The CDR3 is 16 residues long. V trimming: 1 base; J trimming: 0 bases; junction bases outside the gene matches: 4. The data were obtained in a study of T cell responses to AZD1222 COVID-19 vaccine. TCRdb's table, derived via immunoSEQ multiplex PCR, lists solely in-frame clones and lacks some. The table has around 78,000 clones, approximately 90% seen once. This receptor was taken from an adult who received the AZD1222 COVID-19 vaccine. V gene TRBV5-5 combines with J gene TRBJ1-1, with TRBD1 matching 9 bases. Specimen: peripheral blood, collected 28 days after the second AZD1222 dose. CDR3: CASSLIGQGLNTEAFF. Here the CDR3 DNA reads TGTGCCAGCAGCTTGATCGGACAGGGGTTGAACACTGAAGCTTTCTTT.